This T cell receptor (beta chain) was found in a study of cytomegalovirus exposure and HLA in healthy donors. Study findings and constraints: Most subjects had HLA-A and HLA-B alleles reportedly predicted accurately by TCR beta sequences. No immune exposure information besides CMV serostatus was available.

CDR1 is SGHTA and CDR2 is FQGNSA in the germline V gene. This CDR3 is built from 18 residues. The J segment lost 3 bases and the V segment lost 2 bases, leaving 14 bases of the junction unmatched. PCR amplification relied on 60 Vbeta primers (plus 13 Jbeta primers). Produced via immunoSEQ multiplex PCR; TCRdb's table is partial and in-frame only. The sample includes approximately 96,000 clones, over 65% seen only once; the top ten take 1.8%. On this clone: Its antigen is not known.

The sample was PBMCs. The rearrangement links TRBV7-2 to TRBJ2-3; TRBD1 matches 7 bases. The sequence derives from a male donor in good health and CMV-seronegative. CDR3 sequence: CASSLRLRTGTATDTQYF. CDR3 nucleotide sequence: TGTGCCAGCAGCTTAAGGCTAAGGACCGGGACAGCAACAGATACGCAGTATTTT.